There are a few counts of the clone carrying this T cell receptor beta chain. Antigen specificity is unknown. This entry belongs to a study of identical twins. The study, taken as a whole, reports: Cord blood beta clonotypes that were abundant carried fewer insertions, and memory repertoires showed no such trend. Within beta out-of-frame sequences, the excess sharing observed between twins was weaker.

Template switching added a universal primer binding site, and final cDNA carried unique molecular identifiers. In TCRdb, the 5' RACE reads were re-called with MiXCR into one record per CDR3 protein. The repertoire consists of 1.5 million to 2 million distinct CDR3 sequences, with about 32% occurring once and the leading ten covering approximately 0.25%. The clonotype was recovered from a newborn girl in good health. The sequenced sample consisted of cord blood.

The CDR3 sequence is CATSRAGTSSYNEQFF. CDR3 in DNA: TGTGCCACCAGCAGAGCCGGGACTAGCTCCTACAATGAGCAGTTCTTC. The chain joins TRBV15 to TRBJ2-1; TRBD2 matches 8 bases. This CDR3 contains 16 residues. The germline V gene encodes CDR1 LNHNV and CDR2 YYDKDF (reference sequence). The junction had 2 bases not matched to a gene; V was cut back by 1 base and J by 0 bases.